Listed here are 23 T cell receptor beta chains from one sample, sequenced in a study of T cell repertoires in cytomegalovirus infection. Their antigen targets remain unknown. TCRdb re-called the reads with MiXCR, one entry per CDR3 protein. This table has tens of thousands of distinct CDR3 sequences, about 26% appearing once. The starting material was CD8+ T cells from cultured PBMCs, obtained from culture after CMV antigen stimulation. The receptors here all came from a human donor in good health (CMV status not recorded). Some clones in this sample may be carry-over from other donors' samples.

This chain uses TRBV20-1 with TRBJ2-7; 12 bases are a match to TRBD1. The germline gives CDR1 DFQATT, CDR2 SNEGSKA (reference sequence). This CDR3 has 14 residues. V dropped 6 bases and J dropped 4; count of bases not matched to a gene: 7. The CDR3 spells CSARGTGGWYEQYF. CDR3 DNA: TGCAGTGCGCGGGGGACAGGGGGCTGGTACGAGCAGTACTTC.

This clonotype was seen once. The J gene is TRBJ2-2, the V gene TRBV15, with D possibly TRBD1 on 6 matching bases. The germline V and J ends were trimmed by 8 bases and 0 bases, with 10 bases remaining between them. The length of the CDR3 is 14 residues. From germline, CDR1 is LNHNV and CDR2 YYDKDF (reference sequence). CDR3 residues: CATEGHPNTGELFF. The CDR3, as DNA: TGTGCCACCGAGGGACACCCGAACACCGGGGAGCTGTTTTTT.

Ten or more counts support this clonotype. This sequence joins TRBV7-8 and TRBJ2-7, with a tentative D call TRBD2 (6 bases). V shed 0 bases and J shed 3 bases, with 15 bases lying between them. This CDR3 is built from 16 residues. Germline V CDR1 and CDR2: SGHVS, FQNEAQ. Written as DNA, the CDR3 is TGTGCCAGCAGCTTAGCAGGGACTGATGGGCACTACGAGCAGTACTTC. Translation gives CASSLAGTDGHYEQYF.

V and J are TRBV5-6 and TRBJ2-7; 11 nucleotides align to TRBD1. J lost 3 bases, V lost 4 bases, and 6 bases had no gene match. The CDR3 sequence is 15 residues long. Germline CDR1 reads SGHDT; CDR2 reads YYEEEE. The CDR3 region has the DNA TGTGCCAGCAGCCCGCCGGGACAGGGGGGCTACGAGCAGTACTTC. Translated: CASSPPGQGGYEQYF.

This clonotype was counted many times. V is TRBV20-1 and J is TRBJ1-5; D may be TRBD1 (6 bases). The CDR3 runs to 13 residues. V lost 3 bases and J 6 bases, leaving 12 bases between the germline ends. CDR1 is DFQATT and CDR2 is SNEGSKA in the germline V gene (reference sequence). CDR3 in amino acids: CSASGGGGQPQHF. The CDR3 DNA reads TGCAGTGCTAGTGGCGGGGGCGGTCAGCCCCAGCATTTT.

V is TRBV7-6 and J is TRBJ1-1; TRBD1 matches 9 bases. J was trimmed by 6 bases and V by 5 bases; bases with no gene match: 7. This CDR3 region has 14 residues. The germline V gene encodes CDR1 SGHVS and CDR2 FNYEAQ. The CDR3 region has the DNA TGTGCCAGCAGCCCTCCTACAGGGGGCTCTGAAGCTTTCTTT. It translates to CASSPPTGGSEAFF.

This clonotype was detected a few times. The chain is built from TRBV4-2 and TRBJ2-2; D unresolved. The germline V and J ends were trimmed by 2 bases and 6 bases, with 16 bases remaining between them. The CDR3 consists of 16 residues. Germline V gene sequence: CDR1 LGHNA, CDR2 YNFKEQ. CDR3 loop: CASSQKLFIAPGELFF. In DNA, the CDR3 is TGTGCCAGCAGCCAAAAATTATTTATAGCCCCCGGGGAGCTGTTTTTT.

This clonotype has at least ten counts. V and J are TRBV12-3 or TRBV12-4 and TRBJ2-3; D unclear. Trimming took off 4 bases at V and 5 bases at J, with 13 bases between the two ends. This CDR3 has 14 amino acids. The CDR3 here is CASSSPIWGDTQYF. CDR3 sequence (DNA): TGTGCCAGCAGTTCCCCAATTTGGGGAGATACGCAGTATTTT.

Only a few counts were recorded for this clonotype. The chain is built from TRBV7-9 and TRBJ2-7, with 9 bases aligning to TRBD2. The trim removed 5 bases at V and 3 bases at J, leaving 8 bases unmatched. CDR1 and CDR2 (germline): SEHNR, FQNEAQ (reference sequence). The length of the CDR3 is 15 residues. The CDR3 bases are TGTGCCAGCAGCCCCTGGAGCGGGGGGTTCTACGAGCAGTACTTC. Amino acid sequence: CASSPWSGGFYEQYF.

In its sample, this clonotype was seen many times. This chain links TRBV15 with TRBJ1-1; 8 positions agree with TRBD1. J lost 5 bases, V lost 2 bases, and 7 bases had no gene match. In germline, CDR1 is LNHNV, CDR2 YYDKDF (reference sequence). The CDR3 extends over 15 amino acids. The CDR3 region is CATSRLGQGPTEAFF. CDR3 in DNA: TGTGCCACCAGCAGATTAGGACAGGGCCCAACTGAAGCTTTCTTT.

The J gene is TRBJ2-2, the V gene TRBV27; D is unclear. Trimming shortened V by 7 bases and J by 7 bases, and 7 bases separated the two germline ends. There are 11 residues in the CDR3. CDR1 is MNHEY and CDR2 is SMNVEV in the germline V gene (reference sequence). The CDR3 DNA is TGTGCCAGCACTACAAACGGGGAGCTGTTTTTT. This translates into CASTTNGELFF.

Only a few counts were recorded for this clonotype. CDR3 in amino acids: CASSFSFEGTRGYTF. CDR3 in DNA: TGTGCCAGCAGTTTCAGCTTTGAGGGAACGCGGGGCTACACCTTC. The J gene is TRBJ1-2, the V gene TRBV27; D is unclear. The CDR3 spans 15 residues. V was shortened by 3 bases and J by 8 bases, with 19 bases between the two germline ends. Germline CDR1 and CDR2: MNHEY and SMNVEV (reference sequence).

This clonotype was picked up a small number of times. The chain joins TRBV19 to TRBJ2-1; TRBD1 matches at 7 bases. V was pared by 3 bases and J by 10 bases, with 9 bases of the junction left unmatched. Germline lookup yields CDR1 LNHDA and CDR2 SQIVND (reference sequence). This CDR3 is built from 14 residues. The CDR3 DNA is TGTGCCAGTAGTATCCTTCTTTTAGGGGGCGAGCAGTTCTTC. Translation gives CASSILLLGGEQFF.

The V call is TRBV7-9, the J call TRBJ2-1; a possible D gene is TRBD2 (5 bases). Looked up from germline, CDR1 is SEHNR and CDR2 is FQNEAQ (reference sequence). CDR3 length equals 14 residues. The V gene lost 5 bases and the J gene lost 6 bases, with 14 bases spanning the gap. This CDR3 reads CASSLVRAGNEQFF. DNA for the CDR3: TGTGCCAGCAGCCTTGTGAGGGCCGGCAATGAGCAGTTCTTC.

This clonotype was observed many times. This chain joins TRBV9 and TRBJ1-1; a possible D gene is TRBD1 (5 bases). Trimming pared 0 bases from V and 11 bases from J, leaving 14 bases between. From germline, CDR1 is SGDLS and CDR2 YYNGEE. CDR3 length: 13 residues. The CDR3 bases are TGTGCCAGCAGCGTAGCGGGACTTTCCACGGCTTTCTTT. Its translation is CASSVAGLSTAFF. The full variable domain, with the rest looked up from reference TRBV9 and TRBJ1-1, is DSGVTQTPKHLITATGQRVTLRCSPRSGDLSVYWYQQSLDQGLQFLIQYYNGEERAKGNILERFSAQQFPDLHSELNLSSLELGDSALYFCASSVAGLSTAFFGQGTRLTVV.

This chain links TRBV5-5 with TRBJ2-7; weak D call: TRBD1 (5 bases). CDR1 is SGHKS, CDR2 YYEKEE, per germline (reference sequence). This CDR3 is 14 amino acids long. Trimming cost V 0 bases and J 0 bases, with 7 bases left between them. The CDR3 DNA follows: TGTGCCAGCAGCTTGGGGACAAACTCCTACGAGCAGTACTTC. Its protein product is CASSLGTNSYEQYF.

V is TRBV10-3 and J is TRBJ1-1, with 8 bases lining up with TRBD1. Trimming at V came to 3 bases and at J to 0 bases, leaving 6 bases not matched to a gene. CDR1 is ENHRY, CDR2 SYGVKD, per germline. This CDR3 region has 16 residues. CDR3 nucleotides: TGTGCCATCAGTGACCCCGGACAGGGCTTGAACACTGAAGCTTTCTTT. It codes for CAISDPGQGLNTEAFF.

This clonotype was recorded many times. This chain's CDR3 is CASSLTGESGQPQHF. The CDR3 coding sequence is TGTGCCAGCAGCTTAACAGGGGAATCGGGTCAGCCCCAGCATTTT. V usage is TRBV7-6 and J usage is TRBJ1-5, with TRBD1 matching over 7 bases. The CDR3 consists of 15 residues. V was pared by 2 bases and J by 6 bases, with 7 bases of the junction left unmatched. The germline V gene encodes CDR1 SGHVS and CDR2 FNYEAQ.

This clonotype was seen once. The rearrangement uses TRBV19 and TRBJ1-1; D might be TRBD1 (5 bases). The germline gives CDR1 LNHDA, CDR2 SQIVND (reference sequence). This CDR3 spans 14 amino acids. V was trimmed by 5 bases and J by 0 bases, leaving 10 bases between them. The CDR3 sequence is CASSEVTVNTEAFF. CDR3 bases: TGTGCCAGTAGTGAGGTGACAGTGAACACTGAAGCTTTCTTT.

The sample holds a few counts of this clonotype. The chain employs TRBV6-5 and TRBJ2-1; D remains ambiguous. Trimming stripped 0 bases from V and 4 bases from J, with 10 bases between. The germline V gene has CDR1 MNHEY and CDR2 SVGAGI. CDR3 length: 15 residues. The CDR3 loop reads CASSYSAGRYNEQFF. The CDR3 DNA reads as TGTGCCAGCAGTTACTCGGCAGGTCGGTACAATGAGCAGTTCTTC.

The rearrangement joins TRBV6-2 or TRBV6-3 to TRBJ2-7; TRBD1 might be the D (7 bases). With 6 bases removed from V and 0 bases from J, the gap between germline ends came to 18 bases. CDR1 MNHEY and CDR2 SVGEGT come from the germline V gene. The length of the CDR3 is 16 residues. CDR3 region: CASSRPRQGGSYEQYF. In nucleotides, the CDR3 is TGTGCCAGCAGCCGACCTCGACAGGGAGGCTCCTACGAGCAGTACTTC.

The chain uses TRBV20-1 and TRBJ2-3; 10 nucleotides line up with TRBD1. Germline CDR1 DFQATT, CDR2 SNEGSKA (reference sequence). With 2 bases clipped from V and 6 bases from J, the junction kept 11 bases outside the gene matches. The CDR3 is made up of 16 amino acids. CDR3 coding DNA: TGCAGTGCTAGAAAATCCCGGGGACAGGGGTTGGATACGCAGTATTTT. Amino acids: CSARKSRGQGLDTQYF.

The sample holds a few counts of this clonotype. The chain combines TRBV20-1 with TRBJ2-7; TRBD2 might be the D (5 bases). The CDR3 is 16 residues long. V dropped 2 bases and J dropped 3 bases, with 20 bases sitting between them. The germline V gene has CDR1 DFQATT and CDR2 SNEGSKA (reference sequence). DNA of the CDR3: TGCAGTGCTAGACCCCGGGGAAGGGCGATGAGCTACGAGCAGTACTTC. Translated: CSARPRGRAMSYEQYF.